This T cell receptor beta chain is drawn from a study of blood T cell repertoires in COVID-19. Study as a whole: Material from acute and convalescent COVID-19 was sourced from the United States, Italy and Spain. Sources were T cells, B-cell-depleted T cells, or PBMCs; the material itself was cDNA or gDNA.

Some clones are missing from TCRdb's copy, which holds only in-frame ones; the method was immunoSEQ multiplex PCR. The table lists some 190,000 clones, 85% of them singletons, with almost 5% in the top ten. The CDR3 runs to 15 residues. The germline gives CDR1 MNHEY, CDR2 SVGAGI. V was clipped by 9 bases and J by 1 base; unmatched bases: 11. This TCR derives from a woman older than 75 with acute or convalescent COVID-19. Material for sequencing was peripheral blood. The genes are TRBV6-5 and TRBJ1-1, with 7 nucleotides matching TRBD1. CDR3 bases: TGTGCCAGTTTTTCGGACAGGAGAAGGAACACTGAAGCTTTCTTT. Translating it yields CASFSDRRRNTEAFF.